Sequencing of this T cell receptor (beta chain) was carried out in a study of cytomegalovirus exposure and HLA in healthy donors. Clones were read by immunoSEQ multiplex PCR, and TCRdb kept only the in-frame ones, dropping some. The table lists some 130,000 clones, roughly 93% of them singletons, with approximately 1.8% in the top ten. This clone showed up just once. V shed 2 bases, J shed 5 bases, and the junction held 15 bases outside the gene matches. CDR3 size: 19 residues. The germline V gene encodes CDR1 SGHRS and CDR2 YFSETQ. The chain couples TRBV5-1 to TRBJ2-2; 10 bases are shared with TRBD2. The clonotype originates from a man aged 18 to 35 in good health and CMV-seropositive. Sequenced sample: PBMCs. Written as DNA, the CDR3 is TGCGCCAGCAGCTTAGAGGGGGCTAGCGGGAGCAGTGTAACCGGGGAGCTGTTTTTT. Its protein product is CASSLEGASGSSVTGELFF.